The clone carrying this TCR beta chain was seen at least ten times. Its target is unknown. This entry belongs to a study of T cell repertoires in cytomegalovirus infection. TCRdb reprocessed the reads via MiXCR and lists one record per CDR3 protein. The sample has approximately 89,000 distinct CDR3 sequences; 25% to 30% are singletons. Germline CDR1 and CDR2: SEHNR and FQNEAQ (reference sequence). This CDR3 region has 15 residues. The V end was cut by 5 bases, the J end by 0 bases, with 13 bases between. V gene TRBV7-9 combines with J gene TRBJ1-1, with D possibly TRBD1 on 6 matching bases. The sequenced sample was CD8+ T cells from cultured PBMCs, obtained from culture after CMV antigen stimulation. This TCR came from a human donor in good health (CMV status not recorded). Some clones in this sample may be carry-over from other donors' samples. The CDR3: CASSATQGLNTEAFF. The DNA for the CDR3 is TGTGCCAGCAGCGCAACACAGGGTTTGAACACTGAAGCTTTCTTT.